This is a list of T cell receptor beta chains from one sample in a study of blood T cell repertoires in COVID-19. The protocol was immunoSEQ multiplex PCR, while the TCRdb copy is restricted to in-frame clones and leaves out a portion. The sample has 210,000 or so clones, around 82% seen once; the top ten hold 4.3%. The sample consisted of PBMCs or T cells enriched from blood (not recorded which). These receptors came from a man aged 25 to 40 with acute COVID-19. Each CDR3 is given with its conserved first and last residue. The D gene is left open where the match is weak. Clone size is not always given. Where it is, it says once, few, many or a class for expanded clones.

D gene	V gene	clone size	CDR3 length	J gene	CDR3 protein	CDR3 DNA
TRBD1	TRBV2	once	13	TRBJ1-5	CASRGQGIQPQHF	TGTGCCAGCCGCGGACAGGGAATTCAGCCCCAGCATTTT
TRBD2	TRBV9	NA	15	TRBJ2-2	CASDLGGGGTGELFF	TGTGCCAGCGACTTGGGCGGGGGAGGCACCGGGGAGCTGTTTTTT
TRBD2	TRBV7-2	NA	16	TRBJ2-2	CASSFSARGGTGELFF	TGTGCCAGCAGCTTTTCTGCGCGGGGGGGCACCGGGGAGCTGTTTTTT
NA	TRBV6-2/TRBV6-3	NA	12	TRBJ1-5	CASSSGNQPQHF	TGTGCCAGCAGTTCGGGCAATCAGCCCCAGCATTTT
NA	TRBV4-1	once	14	TRBJ2-5	CASSQNRGGETQYF	TGCGCCAGCAGCCAGAACAGGGGAGGAGAGACCCAGTACTTC
NA	TRBV30	NA	12	TRBJ1-5	CAWSLDNQPQHF	TGTGCCTGGAGTTTAGACAATCAGCCCCAGCATTTT
NA	TRBV3-1/TRBV3-2	NA	16	TRBJ2-2	CASSQGGTANTGELFF	TGTGCCAGCAGCCAAGGCGGGACAGCGAACACCGGGGAGCTGTTTTTT
NA	TRBV6-1	few	15	TRBJ2-2	CASSEQGGNTGELFF	TGTGCCAGCAGTGAACAGGGCGGAAACACCGGGGAGCTGTTTTTT
NA	TRBV28	few	13	TRBJ1-6	CASGGTYNSPLHF	TGTGCCAGCGGCGGTACCTATAATTCACCCCTCCACTTT
NA	TRBV12-1	few	15	TRBJ2-7	CASSPGRPNLYEQYF	TGTGCCAGCAGCCCCGGTCGCCCCAACCTCTACGAGCAGTACTTC
TRBD1	TRBV5-1	NA	15	TRBJ1-5	CASSLAGGYNQPQHF	TGCGCCAGCAGCTTGGCAGGGGGCTACAATCAGCCCCAGCATTTT
TRBD1	TRBV29-1	NA	20	TRBJ1-1	CSVEDGDLGQKLYMNTEAFF	TGCAGCGTTGAAGATGGGGACCTGGGACAGAAACTTTATATGAACACTGAAGCTTTCTTT
NA	TRBV4-1	NA	18	TRBJ2-6	CASSQDRTGISGANVLTF	TGCGCCAGCAGCCAAGATCGCACAGGAATCTCTGGGGCCAACGTCCTGACTTTC
NA	TRBV27	NA	13	TRBJ2-5	CASSLTIRETQYF	TGTGCCAGCAGTCTGACTATTCGGGAGACCCAGTACTTC
NA	TRBV11-2	NA	14	TRBJ1-2	CASWLAGLNYGYTF	TGTGCCAGCTGGCTTGCGGGACTTAACTATGGCTACACCTTC
NA	TRBV5-1	NA	17	TRBJ1-4	CASSAGGQTATNEKLFF	TGCGCCAGCAGCGCTGGCGGTCAGACTGCAACTAATGAAAAACTATTTTTT
NA	TRBV19	NA	13	TRBJ2-4	CASSPGEGNRQYF	TGTGCCAGTAGTCCGGGAGAGGGTAATCGTCAGTACTTC
NA	TRBV30	NA	18	TRBJ1-2	CAWSASATGTKPNYGYTF	TGTGCCTGGAGCGCGTCCGCAACGGGGACTAAACCTAACTATGGCTACACCTTC
TRBD2	TRBV18	NA	14	TRBJ2-5	CASLRLAGQETQYF	TGTGCCAGCTTGAGACTAGCGGGCCAAGAGACCCAGTACTTC
NA	TRBV9	NA	17	TRBJ2-1	CASSDPFTGVRYNEQFF	TGTGCCAGCAGCGATCCTTTTACCGGGGTACGCTACAATGAGCAGTTCTTC
NA	TRBV19	NA	15	TRBJ1-4	CASTMTRDRNEKLFF	TGTGCCAGTACCATGACCAGGGATCGAAATGAAAAACTGTTTTTT
TRBD1	TRBV2	once	20	TRBJ2-6	CAQSGTGEMNPNSGANVLTF	TGTGCCCAGTCTGGGACAGGGGAAATGAACCCAAATTCTGGGGCCAACGTCCTGACTTTC
NA	TRBV30	NA	11	TRBJ1-2	CVTGLPYGYTF	TGTGTCACCGGTCTCCCCTATGGCTACACCTTC
TRBD1	TRBV6-5	NA	15	TRBJ2-7	CASSPQGTGTYEQYF	TGTGCCAGCAGTCCACAGGGGACAGGGACCTACGAGCAGTACTTC
NA	TRBV18	NA	14	TRBJ1-2	CASSLDQGHYGYTF	TGTGCCAGCTCCCTGGATCAGGGGCACTATGGCTACACCTTC
NA	TRBV9	few	15	TRBJ2-5	CASSFPGGVQETQYF	TGTGCCAGCAGTTTTCCAGGTGGCGTACAAGAGACCCAGTACTTC
TRBD1	TRBV5-1	NA	16	TRBJ2-3	CASSLAPGQSTDTQYF	TGCGCCAGCAGCTTGGCCCCGGGACAGAGCACAGATACGCAGTATTTT
TRBD2	TRBV13	NA	14	TRBJ2-5	CASSQRTSVKTQYF	TGTGCCAGCAGCCAACGGACTAGTGTAAAGACCCAGTACTTC
TRBD2	TRBV3-1/TRBV3-2	NA	17	TRBJ2-5	CASSRIASGGYQETQYF	TGTGCCAGCAGCCGGATAGCTAGCGGGGGGTATCAAGAGACCCAGTACTTC
TRBD2	TRBV29-1	NA	15	TRBJ2-7	CSVATSGGAGYEQYF	TGCAGCGTCGCAACTAGCGGGGGGGCCGGTTACGAGCAGTACTTC
NA	TRBV7-9	few	15	TRBJ1-1	CASSLSQQPSTEAFF	TGTGCCAGCAGCTTATCCCAGCAGCCTAGCACTGAAGCTTTCTTT
TRBD2	TRBV29-1	NA	12	TRBJ2-3	CSGGGITDTQYF	TGCAGTGGCGGGGGGATAACAGATACGCAGTATTTT
NA	TRBV28	NA	13	TRBJ1-1	CASSLSENTEAFF	TGTGCCAGCAGTTTGAGTGAGAACACTGAAGCTTTCTTT
NA	TRBV5-5	once	19	TRBJ2-5	CASSLEWGTDTGPQETQYF	TGTGCCAGCAGCTTGGAATGGGGAACCGACACAGGGCCTCAAGAGACCCAGTACTTC
TRBD1	TRBV12-5	NA	15	TRBJ1-5	CASGYTGTGSQPQHF	TGTGCTAGTGGTTATACCGGGACAGGGAGCCAGCCCCAGCATTTT
NA	TRBV12-3/TRBV12-4	NA	13	TRBJ1-6	CASSLTGTSPLHF	TGTGCCAGCAGTTTAACAGGGACTTCACCCCTCCACTTT
TRBD2	TRBV2	NA	17	TRBJ2-1	CASSRTSGVSSYNEQFF	TGTGCCAGCAGTAGGACTAGCGGGGTAAGCTCCTACAATGAGCAGTTCTTC
NA	TRBV29-1	NA	11	TRBJ1-3	CSVLDLDTIYF	TGCAGCGTCCTCGACTTAGACACCATATATTTT
NA	TRBV27	NA	14	TRBJ1-6	CASSYRPSGSPLHF	TGTGCCAGCAGCTATCGGCCTTCGGGATCACCCCTCCACTTT
NA	TRBV28	NA	13	TRBJ2-7	CASSPSGTYEQYF	TGTGCCAGCAGTCCCTCGGGGACCTACGAGCAGTACTTC
TRBD1	TRBV11-3	NA	15	TRBJ2-2	CASSSDRGSTGELFF	TGTGCCAGCAGCTCAGACAGGGGATCCACCGGGGAGCTGTTTTTT
TRBD2	TRBV13	NA	17	TRBJ2-3	CASSLGVGGGRTDTQYF	TGTGCCAGCAGCTTAGGAGTCGGGGGGGGCCGCACAGATACGCAGTATTTT
NA	TRBV7-3	NA	14	TRBJ2-3	CASSWGTSTDTQYF	TGTGCCAGCAGTTGGGGGACTAGCACAGATACGCAGTATTTT
NA	TRBV19	NA	13	TRBJ1-6	CASTEDSNSPLHF	TGTGCCAGTACCGAAGACAGTAATTCACCCCTCCACTTT
NA	TRBV6-4	NA	14	TRBJ2-2	CASSVTLNTGELFF	TGTGCCAGCAGTGTAACATTGAACACCGGGGAGCTGTTTTTT
NA	TRBV12-3/TRBV12-4	NA	13	TRBJ1-2	CASSLVMRNGYTF	TGTGCCAGCAGTTTAGTAATGCGTAATGGCTACACCTTC